Presented here are 21 T cell receptor beta chains from one specimen sequenced in a study of T cells in Graves' hyperthyroidism and ophthalmopathy. Using RNA transcripts as the source, TCR beta CDR3 regions were amplified. During a first-round RT-PCR of the TCR CDR3, the HTBI primer set was used. TCRdb reprocessed the multiplex PCR reads with MiXCR, giving one entry per CDR3 protein. The data show approximately 600,000 distinct CDR3 sequences, with about 20% seen just once and about 34% held by the top ten. Sequencing was done on a sample of blood. The receptors come from a man in his thirties or forties with Graves' ophthalmopathy.

V usage is TRBV7-8 and J usage is TRBJ2-2; D is unresolved. Trimming left V 1 base short and J 1 base short, with 10 bases between. The CDR3 has 16 amino acids. CDR1 is SGHVS, CDR2 FQNEAQ, per germline. The CDR3 protein is CASSLGARLNTGELFF. In DNA form, the CDR3 reads TGTGCCAGCAGCTTAGGTGCCAGATTGAACACCGGGGAGCTGTTTTTT.

This clonotype was observed many times. The genes are TRBV18 and TRBJ2-1, with TRBD2 identical over 7 bases. The CDR3 covers 13 residues. Germline CDR1 KGHSH, CDR2 LQKENI. J was trimmed by 8 bases and V by 3 bases; bases with no gene match: 4. The CDR3 is CASSPPTSDEQFF. CDR3 DNA sequence: TGTGCCAGCTCACCTCCAACTAGCGATGAGCAGTTCTTC.

This clonotype has just a few counts. The CDR3 loop reads CAISELRATNTEAFF. In DNA, the CDR3 is TGTGCCATCAGTGAGCTGAGGGCCACCAACACTGAAGCTTTCTTT. The chain couples TRBV10-3 to TRBJ1-1; unclear D gene. V lost 2 bases and J 2 bases, leaving 12 bases between the germline ends. This CDR3 has 15 amino acids. In germline, CDR1 is ENHRY, CDR2 SYGVKD.

J is TRBJ1-1 and V is TRBV6-5; no clear D. The CDR3 length is 15 residues. Looked up from germline, CDR1 is MNHEY and CDR2 is SVGAGI. V lost 0 bases and J 6 bases, leaving 14 bases between the germline ends. DNA of the CDR3: TGTGCCAGCAGTTACTCCGGCGCAGGTGGGTCTGAAGCTTTCTTT. Its protein is CASSYSGAGGSEAFF.

The rearrangement joins TRBV24-1 to TRBJ2-3, with 8 bases aligning to TRBD1. The CDR3 has 16 residues. Germline V gene lookup returns CDR1 KGHDR and CDR2 SFDVKD. V lost 9 bases and J lost 3; bases outside the gene matches: 13. CDR3 DNA: TGTGCCACCGGAGGAGGCAGGGGGCTTCAGACAGATACGCAGTATTTT. Translating it yields CATGGGRGLQTDTQYF.

The chain's CDR3 is CSARDLGPLGDEKLFF. The CDR3 DNA follows: TGCAGTGCTAGAGATCTAGGACCCCTGGGGGATGAAAAACTGTTTTTT. This chain joins TRBV20-1 and TRBJ1-4; TRBD1 might be the D (5 bases). Trimming left V 0 bases short and J 6 bases short, with 17 bases between. Germline CDR1 reads DFQATT; CDR2 reads SNEGSKA (reference sequence). The CDR3 has 16 residues.

This clonotype was counted between two and nine times. The CDR3 spells CASSTSGLAGAGTETQYF. The CDR3 region has the DNA TGTGCCAGCAGCACATCGGGACTAGCGGGAGCGGGGACAGAGACCCAGTACTTC. The chain carries TRBV11-1 and TRBJ2-5, with 14 bases matching TRBD2. This CDR3 comprises 18 residues. With 5 bases clipped from V and 4 bases from J, the junction kept 12 bases outside the gene matches. Germline V gene lookup returns CDR1 SGHAT and CDR2 FQDESV (reference sequence).

This clonotype was recorded many times. The V call is TRBV2, the J call TRBJ2-5; 10 nucleotides agree with TRBD1. The CDR3 extends over 16 amino acids. J lost 2 bases, V lost 4 bases, and 7 bases had no gene match. Germline V gene lookup returns CDR1 SNHLY and CDR2 FYNNEI. CDR3 sequence reads: CASSARTGGRQETQYF. In DNA form, the CDR3 reads TGTGCCAGCAGTGCCCGGACAGGGGGACGACAAGAGACCCAGTACTTC.

This clonotype was found a few times. This chain uses TRBV9 with TRBJ2-2; perhaps TRBD2 as D (5 bases). V was shortened by 3 bases and J by 1 base, with 16 bases between the two germline ends. The CDR3 contains 17 residues. Germline CDR1 and CDR2: SGDLS and YYNGEE. The DNA of the CDR3 is TGTGCCAGCAGCGGAGGCCCCACCGGGATGAACACCGGGGAGCTGTTTTTT. Protein: CASSGGPTGMNTGELFF.

V gene TRBV7-9 combines with J gene TRBJ2-1; 8 positions agree with TRBD2. The CDR3 contains 18 residues. V dropped 5 bases and J dropped 0; count of bases not matched to a gene: 12. CDR1 and CDR2 (germline): SEHNR, FQNEAQ (reference sequence). The CDR3: CASSPRGGAGVSYNEQFF. DNA for the CDR3: TGTGCCAGCAGCCCTAGGGGGGGAGCGGGAGTCTCCTACAATGAGCAGTTCTTC.

This clonotype was observed many times. The genes are TRBV7-2 and TRBJ2-4, with TRBD1 identical over 8 bases. The ends lost 5 bases at V and 7 bases at J; junction bases unmatched: 7. CDR3 size: 14 residues. CDR1 and CDR2 from the germline V gene are SGHTA and FQGNSA. The CDR3 region has the DNA TGTGCCAGCAGCCCGGCAGGGGGCAGGAACATTCAGTACTTC. Protein: CASSPAGGRNIQYF.

This sequence joins TRBV5-1 and TRBJ2-1; TRBD2 matches at 11 bases. Germline trimming cut 3 bases from V and 5 bases from J; bases unmatched to any gene: 7. CDR1 is SGHRS, CDR2 YFSETQ, per germline. The CDR3 sequence is 16 residues long. The CDR3 here is CASSYTSGSAHNEQFF. The CDR3 coding sequence is TGCGCCAGCAGCTATACTAGCGGGAGTGCCCACAATGAGCAGTTCTTC.

The CDR3 reads CASSLVGPGQSSYEQYF. Written as DNA, the CDR3 is TGTGCCAGCAGCTTAGTAGGGCCGGGACAGAGCTCCTACGAGCAGTACTTC. J is TRBJ2-7 and V is TRBV7-8, with 7 bases that match TRBD1. The CDR3 extends over 17 amino acids. Unmatched junction bases numbered 9, after V lost 1 base and J lost 0 bases. In germline, CDR1 is SGHVS, CDR2 FQNEAQ.

Ten or more counts support this clonotype. Sequence at one end of the junction differs from germline and may be a read error. V is TRBV11-2 and J is TRBJ2-1; 9 nucleotides line up with TRBD1. The CDR3 loop spans 16 amino acids. Germline V lookup: CDR1 SGHAT, CDR2 FQNNGV. The CDR3: CASSETGGVTYNGQFF. The CDR3 nucleotides are TGTGCCAGCAGCGAGACAGGGGGGGTTACCTACAATGGGCAGTTCTTC.

In this sample, this clonotype turned up many times. The chain combines TRBV18 with TRBJ2-1, with D uncertain. Between the trimmed V and J ends, which lost 2 bases and 6 bases, there was a span of 5 bases. Germline assignment: CDR1 KGHSH and CDR2 LQKENI. CDR3 size: 12 residues. CDR3 sequence reads: CASSPNGNEQFF. CDR3 bases: TGTGCCAGCTCACCAAATGGCAATGAGCAGTTCTTC. Together with reference TRBV18 and TRBJ2-1, the CDR3 gives the full variable domain: NAGVMQNPRHLVRRRGQEARLRCSPMKGHSHVYWYRQLPEEGLKFMVYLQKENIIDESGMPKERFSAEFPKEGPSILRIQQVVRGDSAAYFCASSPNGNEQFFGPGTRLTVL.

The rearrangement joins TRBV7-2 to TRBJ2-4, with D tentatively TRBD1 (6 bases). This CDR3 has 23 residues. Germline V CDR1 and CDR2: SGHTA, FQGNSA. With 3 bases removed from V and 9 bases from J, the gap between germline ends came to 42 bases. This CDR3 reads CASSFTGIPSWGGSRRDRVIQYF. CDR3 coding DNA: TGTGCCAGCAGCTTCACAGGGATCCCCTCTTGGGGTGGTTCTCGCCGGGATAGGGTCATTCAGTACTTC. The variable domain in full, completed from reference TRBV7-2 and TRBJ2-4, reads GAGVSQSPSNKVTEKGKDVELRCDPISGHTALYWYRQSLGQGLEFLIYFQGNSAPDKSGLPSDRFSAERTGGSVSTLTIQRTQQEDSAVYLCASSFTGIPSWGGSRRDRVIQYFGAGTRLSVL.

The V and J genes are TRBV14 and TRBJ2-1, with D unresolved. The CDR3 spans 17 residues. Per germline, CDR1 SGHDN and CDR2 FVKESK. V was trimmed by 2 bases and J by 7 bases, leaving 21 bases between them. CDR3 in DNA: TGTGCCAGCAGCCAATCCCCATCGTGGGGTGAAGAAAATGAGCAGTTCTTC. Translated, it gives CASSQSPSWGEENEQFF.

With regard to this clonotype: A much larger clone lies one base from this, so it may be a read error. V and J are TRBV2 and TRBJ2-3; TRBD2 agrees at 13 bases. Germline CDR1 reads SNHLY; CDR2 reads FYNNEI. The CDR3 has 17 residues. Here the CDR3 DNA reads TGTGTCGGGTCAGGACTAGCGGGAGTCGGTTTCACAGATACGCAGTATTTT. It yields the protein CVGSGLAGVGFTDTQYF.

This clonotype has more than one count but fewer than ten. J is TRBJ2-5 and V is TRBV3-1; 9 bases are a match to TRBD2. The V and J ends lost 3 bases and 4 bases, in that order; junction bases with no gene match: 6. CDR3 length: 15 residues. Per the germline V gene, CDR1 is LGHDT and CDR2 is YNNKEL (reference sequence). CDR3 coding DNA: TGTGCCAGCAGCCAGATAGCGGGAGTAGGAGAGACCCAGTACTTC. Its protein is CASSQIAGVGETQYF.

The sample holds a few counts of this clonotype. The genes are TRBV2 and TRBJ2-1; TRBD1 aligns across 7 bases. Germline CDR1 and CDR2: SNHLY and FYNNEI. The CDR3 contains 16 residues. Trimming took 2 bases from V and 6 from J; bases not matched to a gene: 10. The DNA of the CDR3 is TGTGCCAGCAGTGAACTCGTTGACAGGGTTGCCAATGAGCAGTTCTTC. This sequence encodes CASSELVDRVANEQFF.

This clonotype has only a few counts. The CDR3 sequence is CATSRVAGATDTQYF. The CDR3 DNA is TGTGCCACCAGCAGAGTTGCGGGAGCGACAGATACGCAGTATTTT. The rearrangement uses TRBV15 and TRBJ2-3; 7 bases match TRBD2. J gave up 3 bases and V 1 base, and 4 bases lay outside the gene matches. The length of the CDR3 is 15 residues. Germline V lookup: CDR1 LNHNV, CDR2 YYDKDF (reference sequence). The entire variable domain, with the rest obtained from reference TRBV15 and TRBJ2-3, is as follows: DAMVIQNPRYQVTQFGKPVTLSCSQTLNHNVMYWYQQKSSQAPKLLFHYYDKDFNNEADTPDNFQSRRPNTSFCFLDIRSPGLGDTAMYLCATSRVAGATDTQYFGPGTRLTVL.